The sequence of this TCR beta chain was determined in a study of cytomegalovirus exposure and HLA in healthy donors (dated by TCRdb to the late 2010s). As for the study more broadly: According to a later analysis, one platform produced both the approximately 110 validation repertoires and the roughly 660 repertoires of the first cohort. In addition to the first cohort of approximately 650 subjects, a separate validation cohort of approximately 110 different subjects was used. High-throughput TCR immunosequencing, statistical association of individual TCRs with disease status, and machine learning were combined to predict cytomegalovirus infection status. The aim of the study was to test whether cataloging public T cell receptors could identify signatures of past pathogen exposure. The paper's findings and limits, for the study overall: Across donors, most TCR sequences were observed very rarely, whereas some public TCRs were present in many individuals. A total of about 180 TCR beta chains were listed by the study as associated with cytomegalovirus. In vitro tests confirmed that three of the cytomegalovirus-associated TCR beta chains recognize cytomegalovirus antigens. The classifier was reported to diagnose cytomegalovirus status with high specificity and sensitivity in both the original cohort and the validation cohort. According to the authors, the approach could potentially be generalized to other disease states and immunological phenotypes. A later analysis lacked HLA typing for the validation cohort, so it scored co-occurrence in that cohort across all 120 or so repertoires. In a later analysis, TCRs clustered in the first cohort were found to also tend to co-occur in the approximately 120 validation repertoires, with 94% of cluster scores above 0.

To prepare the library, the immunoSEQ multiplex PCR assay was applied. The authors processed their data as follows. A statistical classification framework was developed to diagnose cytomegalovirus status using the catalog of TCR beta chain sequences. The source is immuneACCESS, and TCRdb retained only in-frame sequences with V and J called. Part of the clones is not carried over; for the studies checked, unresolved V genes explain less than half of this, and the remainder is unexplained. V, J and clone size were drawn from that table, and D and trimming were deduced from the DNA. The sample contains 90,000 to 100,000 clones, roughly nine tenths of them found a single time. The ten largest clones capture 5.5% to 7.5% of the sample. Taken from the germline V gene (reference sequence), the CDR1 and CDR2 loops are SEHNR and FQNEAQ. The cysteine opens and the phenylalanine closes a CDR3 of 13 amino acids. Just CDR3 DNA is preserved here, 39 bases in frame from base 1. V is cut by 3 bases and J by 6 bases, and the space between the germline ends is 12 bases.

Donors formed part of the validation cohort, which comprised some 120 subjects and was distinct from the first cohort of 550 to 850 subjects. About this clone: The specificity of this receptor is unknown. Within one base of it there is no much larger clone, and no base qualities were kept.

Sequenced sample: PBMCs. The V and J segments used are TRBV7-9 and TRBJ2-7; TRBD2 might be the D gene, on 6 matching bases. The receptor's source is a man aged 18 to 29 in good health and CMV-seropositive. The DNA reads as follows: TGTGCCAGCAGCTTGGGAGCTAGCGCCGAGCAGTACTTC. This sequence encodes CASSLGASAEQYF.